This T cell receptor (beta chain) was sequenced for a study of cytomegalovirus exposure and HLA in healthy donors. Use of 60 Vbeta and 13 Jbeta primers characterized the PCR. Methods used by the authors: A later analysis counted about 80 million unique TCR beta chains, around 10 million shared. TCRdb keeps only in-frame clones here, not all; method: immunoSEQ multiplex PCR. The V and J calls and clone size come from that table; D and trimming were worked out from the DNA. The sample lists around 150,000 clones, 66% occurring once. A note on this clone: Its target is not known.

General observations from the study: Roughly uniform sequencing depth across donors was assumed, possibly incorrectly. In an earlier analysis, in approximately 570 donors, most V segments appeared productive either ~90% or ~30% of the time. The study recorded some 160 TCR beta chains that were cytomegalovirus-associated.

This receptor was identified in a human donor in good health. Material: PBMCs.

CDR3 region: CASAAREGAMNEQYF. CDR3 sequence (DNA): TGCGCCAGCGCCGCAAGGGAGGGAGCGATGAACGAGCAGTACTTC. The chain couples TRBV10-1 to TRBJ2-7; 7 bases agree with TRBD2. From germline, CDR1 is WNHNN and CDR2 SYGVQD (reference sequence). V was pared by 8 bases and J by 5 bases, with 15 bases of the junction left unmatched. This CDR3 region has 15 residues.